A single T cell receptor (beta chain) is shown here with its context. The data originate from a study of blood T cell repertoires in COVID-19. Across the whole study: The United States, Italy and Spain supplied acute and convalescent COVID-19 samples. PBMCs, B-cell-depleted T cells, or T cells provided the cDNA or gDNA that made up the material.

Looked up from germline, CDR1 is ENHRY and CDR2 is SYGVKD. The ends lost 3 bases at V and 2 bases at J; junction bases unmatched: 3. This CDR3 spans 15 amino acids. Original processing methods: Amplification of reference gene primers provided the estimated nucleated cell counts. The table came from immunoSEQ multiplex PCR; TCRdb's copy has only in-frame clones and leaves some out. The D gene and trimming were derived from the DNA, and the V and J assignments and clone size from that table. The sample lists approximately 140,000 clones; 86% were seen once. The clonotype originates from a woman between 55 and 75 years old with acute or convalescent COVID-19. Source material: peripheral blood. J is TRBJ2-5 and V is TRBV10-3; 10 nucleotides match TRBD2. For the CDR3, the DNA is TGTGCCATCAGTGAAGGTAGCGGGGGGCAAGAGACCCAGTACTTC. Encoded protein: CAISEGSGGQETQYF.